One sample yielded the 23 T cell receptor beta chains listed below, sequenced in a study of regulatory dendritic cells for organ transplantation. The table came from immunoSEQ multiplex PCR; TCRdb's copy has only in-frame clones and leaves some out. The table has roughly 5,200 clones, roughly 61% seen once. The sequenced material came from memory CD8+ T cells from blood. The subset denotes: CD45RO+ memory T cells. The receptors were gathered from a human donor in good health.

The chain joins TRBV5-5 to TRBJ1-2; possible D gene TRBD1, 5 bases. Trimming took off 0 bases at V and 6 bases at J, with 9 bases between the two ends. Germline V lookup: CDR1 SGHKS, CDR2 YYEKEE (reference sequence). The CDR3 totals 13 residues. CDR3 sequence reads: CASSLVGVDGYTF. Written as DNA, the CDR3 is TGTGCCAGCAGCTTGGTAGGGGTAGATGGCTACACCTTC.

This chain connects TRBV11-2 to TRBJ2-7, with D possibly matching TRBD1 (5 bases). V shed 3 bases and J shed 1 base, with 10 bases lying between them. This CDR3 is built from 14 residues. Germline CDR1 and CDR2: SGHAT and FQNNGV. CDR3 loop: CASSFGQGSYEQYF. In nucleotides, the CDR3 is TGTGCCAGCAGCTTTGGGCAGGGATCCTACGAGCAGTACTTC.

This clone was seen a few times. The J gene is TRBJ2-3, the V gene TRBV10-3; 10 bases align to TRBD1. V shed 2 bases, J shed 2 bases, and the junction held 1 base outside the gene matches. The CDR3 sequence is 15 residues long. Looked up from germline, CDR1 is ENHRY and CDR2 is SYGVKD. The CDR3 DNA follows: TGTGCCATCAGTGAGGGACAGGGGGACACAGATACGCAGTATTTT. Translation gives CAISEGQGDTDTQYF.

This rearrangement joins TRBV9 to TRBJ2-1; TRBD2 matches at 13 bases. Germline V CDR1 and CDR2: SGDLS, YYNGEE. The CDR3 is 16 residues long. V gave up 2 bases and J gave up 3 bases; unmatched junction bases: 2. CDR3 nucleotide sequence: TGTGCCAGCAGCGTCGGACTAGCGGGGGACTACAATGAGCAGTTCTTC. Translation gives CASSVGLAGDYNEQFF.

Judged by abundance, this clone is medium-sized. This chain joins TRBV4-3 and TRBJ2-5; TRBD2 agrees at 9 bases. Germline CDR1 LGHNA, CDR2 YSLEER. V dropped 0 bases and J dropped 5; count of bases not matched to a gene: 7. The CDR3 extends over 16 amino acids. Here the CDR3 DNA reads TGCGCCAGCAGCCAAGATGTGGGCGGGGGGGCCGAGACCCAGTACTTC. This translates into CASSQDVGGGAETQYF.

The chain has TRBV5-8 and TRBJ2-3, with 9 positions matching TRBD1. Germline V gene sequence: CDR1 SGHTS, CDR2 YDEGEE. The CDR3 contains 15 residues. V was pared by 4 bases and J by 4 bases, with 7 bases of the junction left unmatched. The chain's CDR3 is CASSAGTGWSDTQYF. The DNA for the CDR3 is TGTGCCAGCAGCGCCGGGACAGGGTGGTCAGATACGCAGTATTTT.

The CDR3 spells CASSLAGVYQYF. The CDR3 DNA is TGTGCCAGCAGCTTAGCGGGCGTTTACCAGTACTTC. The V gene is TRBV7-9, the J gene TRBJ2-7; D gene unclear. V gave up 0 bases and J gave up 10 bases, with 10 bases separating them. The CDR3 has 12 residues. Germline V gives CDR1 SEHNR, CDR2 FQNEAQ (reference sequence).

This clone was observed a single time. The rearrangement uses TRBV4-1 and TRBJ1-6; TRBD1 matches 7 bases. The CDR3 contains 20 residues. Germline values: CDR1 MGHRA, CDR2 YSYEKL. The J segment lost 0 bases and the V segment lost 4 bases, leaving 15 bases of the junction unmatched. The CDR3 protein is CASSLPGTERGSSYNSPLHF. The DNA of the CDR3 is TGCGCCAGCAGCCTTCCCGGGACAGAGAGAGGGAGCTCCTATAATTCACCCCTCCACTTT.

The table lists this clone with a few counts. CDR3 region: CASSLSVGRTYEQYF. In DNA form, the CDR3 reads TGTGCCAGCAGTTTATCGGTGGGCAGGACCTACGAGCAGTACTTC. The chain links TRBV27 to TRBJ2-7; no firm D call. The CDR3 is 15 amino acids. Trimming shortened V by 0 bases and J by 2 bases, and 11 bases separated the two germline ends. Germline lookup yields CDR1 MNHEY and CDR2 SMNVEV (reference sequence).

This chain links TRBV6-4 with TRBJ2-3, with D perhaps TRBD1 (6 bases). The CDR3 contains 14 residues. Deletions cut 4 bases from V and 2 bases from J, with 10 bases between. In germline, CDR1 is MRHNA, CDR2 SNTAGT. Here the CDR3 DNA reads TGTGCCAGCAGTGGAGGGGGAGACACAGATACGCAGTATTTT. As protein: CASSGGGDTDTQYF.

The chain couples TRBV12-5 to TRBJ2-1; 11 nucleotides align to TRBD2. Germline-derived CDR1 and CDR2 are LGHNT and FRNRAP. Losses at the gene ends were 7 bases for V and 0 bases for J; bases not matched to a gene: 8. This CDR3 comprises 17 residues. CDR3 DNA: TGTGCTAGTGTTTGGACTAGCGGGCGAAGCTCCTACAATGAGCAGTTCTTC. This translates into CASVWTSGRSSYNEQFF.

DNA of the CDR3: TGTGCCAGCAGCCCACTCTTAGGGGCCTACGAGCAGTACTTC. Translated, it gives CASSPLLGAYEQYF. The chain uses TRBV6-1 and TRBJ2-7, with a possible D match to TRBD1 (5 bases). Germline V gene lookup returns CDR1 MNHNS and CDR2 SASEGT. The V and J ends lost 6 bases and 2 bases respectively, with 14 bases between them. The CDR3 runs 14 residues.

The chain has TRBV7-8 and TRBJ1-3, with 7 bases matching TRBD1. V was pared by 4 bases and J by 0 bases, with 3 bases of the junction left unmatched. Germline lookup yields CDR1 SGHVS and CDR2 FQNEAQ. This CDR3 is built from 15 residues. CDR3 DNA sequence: TGTGCCAGCAGCTCGGACAGGAGCTCTGGAAACACCATATATTTT. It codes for CASSSDRSSGNTIYF.

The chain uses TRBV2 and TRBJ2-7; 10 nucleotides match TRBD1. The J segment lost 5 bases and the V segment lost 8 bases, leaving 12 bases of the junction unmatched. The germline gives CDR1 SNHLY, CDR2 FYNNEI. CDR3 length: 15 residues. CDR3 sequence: CASLGVGTGEDEQYF. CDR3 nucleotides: TGTGCCAGCCTAGGGGTAGGGACAGGGGAGGACGAGCAGTACTTC.

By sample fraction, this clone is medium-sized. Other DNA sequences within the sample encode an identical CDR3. The CDR3 loop reads CASSQLAGGGNEQFF. The CDR3 bases are TGCGCCAGCAGCCAACTAGCGGGGGGCGGGAATGAGCAGTTCTTC. The genes are TRBV4-1 and TRBJ2-1; TRBD2 aligns across 11 bases. Germline assignment: CDR1 MGHRA and CDR2 YSYEKL. This CDR3 has 15 residues. V trimming: 2 bases; J trimming: 7 bases; junction bases outside the gene matches: 4.

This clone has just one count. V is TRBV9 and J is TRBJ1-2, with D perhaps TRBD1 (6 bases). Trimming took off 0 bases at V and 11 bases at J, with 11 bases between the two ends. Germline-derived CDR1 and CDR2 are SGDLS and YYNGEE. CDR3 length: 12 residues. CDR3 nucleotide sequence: TGTGCCAGCAGCGTAGGGGACACGGTATACACCTTC. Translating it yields CASSVGDTVYTF.

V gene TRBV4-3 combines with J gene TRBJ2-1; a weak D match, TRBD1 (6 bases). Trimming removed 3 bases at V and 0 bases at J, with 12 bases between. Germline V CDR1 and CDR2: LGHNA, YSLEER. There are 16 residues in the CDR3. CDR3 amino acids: CASSQEGGSSYNEQFF. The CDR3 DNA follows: TGCGCCAGCAGCCAGGAAGGGGGTAGCTCCTACAATGAGCAGTTCTTC.

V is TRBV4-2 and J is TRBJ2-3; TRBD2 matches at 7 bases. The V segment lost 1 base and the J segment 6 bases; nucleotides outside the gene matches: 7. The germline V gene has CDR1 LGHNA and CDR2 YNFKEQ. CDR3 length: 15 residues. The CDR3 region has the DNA TGTGCCAGCAGCCAAGGTTATGGGGGAGGGGATACGCAGTATTTT. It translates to CASSQGYGGGDTQYF.

This chain's CDR3 is CASRGQTSEQYF. CDR3 in DNA: TGTGCCAGCAGGGGACAGACCTCCGAGCAGTACTTC. J is TRBJ2-7 and V is TRBV2; 7 bases align to TRBD1. The CDR3 covers 12 residues. CDR1 is SNHLY and CDR2 is FYNNEI in the germline V gene. The V and J ends lost 6 bases and 6 bases, in that order; junction bases with no gene match: 5. The full variable domain, with the rest looked up from reference TRBV2 and TRBJ2-7, is EPEVTQTPSHQVTQMGQEVILRCVPISNHLYFYWYRQILGQKVEFLVSFYNNEISEKSEIFDDQFSVERPDGSNFTLKIRSTKLEDSAMYFCASRGQTSEQYFGPGTRLTVT.

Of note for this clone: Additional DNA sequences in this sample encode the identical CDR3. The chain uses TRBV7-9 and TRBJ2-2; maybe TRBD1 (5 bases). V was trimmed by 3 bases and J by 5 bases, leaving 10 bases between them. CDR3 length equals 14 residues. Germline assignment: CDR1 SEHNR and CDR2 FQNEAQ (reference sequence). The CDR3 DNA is TGTGCCAGCAGCTTGACACCAGGGACCGGGGAGCTGTTTTTT. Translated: CASSLTPGTGELFF.

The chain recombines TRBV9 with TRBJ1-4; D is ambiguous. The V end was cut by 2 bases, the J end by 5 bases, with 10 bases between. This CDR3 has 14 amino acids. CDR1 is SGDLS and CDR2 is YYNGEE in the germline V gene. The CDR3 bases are TGTGCCAGCAGCGTCGGGGATGCAAATGAAAAACTGTTTTTT. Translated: CASSVGDANEKLFF.

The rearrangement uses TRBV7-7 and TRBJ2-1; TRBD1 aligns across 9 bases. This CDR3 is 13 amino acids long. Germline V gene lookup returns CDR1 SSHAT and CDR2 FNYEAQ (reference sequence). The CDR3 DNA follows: TGTGCTAGCGCTCCCGGACAGGGGTGGGAGCAGTTCTTC. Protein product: CASAPGQGWEQFF.

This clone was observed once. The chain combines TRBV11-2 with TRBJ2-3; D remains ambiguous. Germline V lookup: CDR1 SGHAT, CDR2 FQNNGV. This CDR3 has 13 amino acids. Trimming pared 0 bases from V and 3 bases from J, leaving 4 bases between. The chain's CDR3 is CASSLDPTDTQYF. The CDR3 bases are TGTGCCAGCAGCTTAGATCCAACAGATACGCAGTATTTT.